The source of this TCR beta chain is a study of cytomegalovirus exposure and HLA in healthy donors. Worth noting for this clone: What it binds is unknown.

Study-level results: Overall, about 160 TCR beta chains were annotated as cytomegalovirus-associated.

The CDR3 runs 16 residues. V shed 0 bases, J shed 1 base, and the junction held 3 bases outside the gene matches. Germline assignment: CDR1 SGDLS and CDR2 YYNGEE. These donors, healthy bone marrow donors, were studied. The PCR made use of 60 Vbeta and 13 Jbeta primers. The protocol was immunoSEQ multiplex PCR, while the TCRdb copy is restricted to in-frame clones and leaves out a portion. This table lists roughly 100,000 clones. Sequences were obtained from PBMCs. The chain couples TRBV9 to TRBJ2-2, with TRBD2 identical over 7 bases. This sequence was found in a man aged 50 to 60 in good health and CMV-seropositive. The CDR3 loop is CASSVGASGNTGELFF. The CDR3 nucleotides are TGTGCCAGCAGCGTAGGGGCTAGCGGGAACACCGGGGAGCTGTTTTTT.